This T cell receptor beta chain was documented in a study of blood T cell repertoires in COVID-19. Background on the study: In each case, the material was cDNA or gDNA derived from T cells, B-cell-depleted T cells, or PBMCs.

Germline loops: CDR1 SQVTM, CDR2 ANQGSEA. V was shortened by 4 bases and J by 3 bases, with 13 bases between the two germline ends. This CDR3 region has 13 residues. Profiled with immunoSEQ multiplex PCR; TCRdb holds only in-frame clones, not every one. The sample lists 140,000 to 150,000 clones, about nine tenths seen once, with roughly two fifths in the top ten. The sample taken for sequencing was peripheral blood. The clonotype was recovered from a man over 45 who had recovered from COVID-19. The chain is built from TRBV29-1 and TRBJ2-7; TRBD1 might be the D (6 bases). This chain's CDR3 is CSVAGAYGYEQYF. The CDR3 coding sequence is TGCAGCGTTGCAGGGGCTTATGGCTACGAGCAGTACTTC.